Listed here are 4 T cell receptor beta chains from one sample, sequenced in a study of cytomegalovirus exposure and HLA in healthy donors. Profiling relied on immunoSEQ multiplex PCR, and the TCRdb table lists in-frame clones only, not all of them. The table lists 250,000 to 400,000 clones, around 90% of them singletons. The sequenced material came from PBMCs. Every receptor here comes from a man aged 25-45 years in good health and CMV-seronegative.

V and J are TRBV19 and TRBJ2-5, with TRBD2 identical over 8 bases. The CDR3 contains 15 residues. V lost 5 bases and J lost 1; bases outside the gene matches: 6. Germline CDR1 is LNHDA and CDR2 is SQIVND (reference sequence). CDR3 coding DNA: TGTGCCAGTAGTCCGAGGACTAGCACCCAAGAGACCCAGTACTTC. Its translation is CASSPRTSTQETQYF.

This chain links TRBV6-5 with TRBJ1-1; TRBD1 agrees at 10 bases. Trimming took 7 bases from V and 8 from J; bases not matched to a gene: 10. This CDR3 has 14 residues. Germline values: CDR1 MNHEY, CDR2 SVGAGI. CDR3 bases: TGTGCCAGCAATAGTTGGGGACAGGGGCCCGAAGCTTTCTTT. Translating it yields CASNSWGQGPEAFF.

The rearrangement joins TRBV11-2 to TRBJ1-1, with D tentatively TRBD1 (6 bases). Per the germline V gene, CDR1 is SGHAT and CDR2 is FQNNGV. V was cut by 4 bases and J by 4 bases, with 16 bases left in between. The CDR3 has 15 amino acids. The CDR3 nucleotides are TGTGCCAGCAGCTCCTCACTGCGGGGGCGCACTGAAGCTTTCTTT. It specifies CASSSSLRGRTEAFF. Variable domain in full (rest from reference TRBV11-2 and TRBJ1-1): EAGVAQSPRYKIIEKRQSVAFWCNPISGHATLYWYQQILGQGPKLLIQFQNNGVVDDSQLPKDRFSAERLKGVDSTLKIQPAKLEDSAVYLCASSSSLRGRTEAFFGQGTRLTVV.

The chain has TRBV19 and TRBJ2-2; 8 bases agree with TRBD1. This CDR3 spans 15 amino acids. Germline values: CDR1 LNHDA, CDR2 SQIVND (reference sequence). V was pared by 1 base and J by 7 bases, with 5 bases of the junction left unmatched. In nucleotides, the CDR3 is TGTGCCAGTAGTATAGGGACAGGGTCGGGCGGGGAGCTGTTTTTT. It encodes CASSIGTGSGGELFF.